This record looks at one T cell receptor beta chain sequence and its context. This same CDR3 is encoded by further DNA sequences in the sample. Only in-frame clones appear in the TCRdb table, and some are missing; sequencing was by immunoSEQ multiplex PCR. The sample includes 150,000 to 200,000 clones, less than 95% of them seen just once. The sample comes from a study of T cell responses to AZD1222 COVID-19 vaccine. This CDR3 region has 13 residues. V was cut by 4 bases and J by 1 base, with 7 bases left in between. The chain carries TRBV12-3 or TRBV12-4 and TRBJ1-1, with unresolved D. This clonotype was obtained from an adult in good health. The specimen comprised peripheral blood, sampled on day 0 of AZD1222 vaccination. CDR3 sequence (DNA): TGTGCCAGCAGTTCTCGCGCGAACACTGAAGCTTTCTTT. Translation: CASSSRANTEAFF.